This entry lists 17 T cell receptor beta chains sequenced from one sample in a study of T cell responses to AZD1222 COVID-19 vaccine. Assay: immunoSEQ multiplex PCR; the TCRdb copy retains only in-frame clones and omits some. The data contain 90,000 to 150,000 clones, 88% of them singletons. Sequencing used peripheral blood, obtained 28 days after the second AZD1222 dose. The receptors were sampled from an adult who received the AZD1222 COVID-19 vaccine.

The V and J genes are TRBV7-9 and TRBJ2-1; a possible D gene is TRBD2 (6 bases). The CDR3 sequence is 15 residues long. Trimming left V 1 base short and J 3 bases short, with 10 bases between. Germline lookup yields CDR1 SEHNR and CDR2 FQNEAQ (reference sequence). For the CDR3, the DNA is TGTGCCAGCAGCTTAGACGGGACTGGCTACAATGAGCAGTTCTTC. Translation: CASSLDGTGYNEQFF.

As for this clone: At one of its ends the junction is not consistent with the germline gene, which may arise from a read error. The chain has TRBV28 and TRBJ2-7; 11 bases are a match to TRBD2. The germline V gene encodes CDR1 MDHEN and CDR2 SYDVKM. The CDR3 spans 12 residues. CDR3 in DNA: TGTGCCAGCAGCCTAACTAGCGGGAGAATCGAGTTC. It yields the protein CASSLTSGRIEF. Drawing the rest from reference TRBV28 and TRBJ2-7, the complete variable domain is DVKVTQSSRYLVKRTGEKVFLECVQDMDHENMFWYRQDPGLGLRLIYFSYDVKMKEKGDIPEGYSVSREKKERFSLILESASTNQTSMYLCASSLTSGRIEFGPGTRLTVT.

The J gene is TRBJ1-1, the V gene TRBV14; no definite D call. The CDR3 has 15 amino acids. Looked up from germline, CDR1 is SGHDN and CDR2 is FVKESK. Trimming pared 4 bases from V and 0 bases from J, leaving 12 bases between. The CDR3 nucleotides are TGTGCCAGCAGCCCAGTCAGTTTCATGAACACTGAAGCTTTCTTT. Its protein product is CASSPVSFMNTEAFF.

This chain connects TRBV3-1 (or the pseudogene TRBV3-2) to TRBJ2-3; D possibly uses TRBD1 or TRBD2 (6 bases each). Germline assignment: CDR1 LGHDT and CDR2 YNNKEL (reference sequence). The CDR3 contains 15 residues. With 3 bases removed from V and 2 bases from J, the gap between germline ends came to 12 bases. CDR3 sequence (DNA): TGTGCCAGCAGCCACGAGGGGGGAATCACAGATACGCAGTATTTT. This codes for CASSHEGGITDTQYF.

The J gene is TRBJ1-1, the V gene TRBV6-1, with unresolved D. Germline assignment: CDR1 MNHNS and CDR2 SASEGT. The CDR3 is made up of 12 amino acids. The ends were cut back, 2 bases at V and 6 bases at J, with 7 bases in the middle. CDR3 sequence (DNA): TGTGCCAGCAGTGAAAAGATCTCTGAAGCTTTCTTT. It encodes CASSEKISEAFF.

As DNA, the CDR3 is TGTGCCAGTGCCCCACCGGGTTTCCGAAACACAAATTCACCCCTCCACTTT. It codes for CASAPPGFRNTNSPLHF. This sequence joins TRBV19 and TRBJ1-6; D is ambiguous. The germline V gene encodes CDR1 LNHDA and CDR2 SQIVND (reference sequence). The CDR3 is made up of 17 amino acids. The germline V and J ends were trimmed by 8 bases and 7 bases, with 24 bases remaining between them.

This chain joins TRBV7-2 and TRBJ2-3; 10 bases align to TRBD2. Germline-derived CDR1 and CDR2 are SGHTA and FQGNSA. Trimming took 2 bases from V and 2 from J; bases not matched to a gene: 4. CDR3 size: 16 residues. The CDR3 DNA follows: TGTGCCAGCAGCTTAAGGCTAGCGGGGGACACAGATACGCAGTATTTT. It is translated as CASSLRLAGDTDTQYF.

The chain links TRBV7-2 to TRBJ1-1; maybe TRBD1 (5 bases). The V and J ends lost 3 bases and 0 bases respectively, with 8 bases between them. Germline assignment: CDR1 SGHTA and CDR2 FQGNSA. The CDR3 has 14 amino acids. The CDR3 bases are TGTGCCAGCAGCTTGGGGCAGGTGAACACTGAAGCTTTCTTT. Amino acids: CASSLGQVNTEAFF.

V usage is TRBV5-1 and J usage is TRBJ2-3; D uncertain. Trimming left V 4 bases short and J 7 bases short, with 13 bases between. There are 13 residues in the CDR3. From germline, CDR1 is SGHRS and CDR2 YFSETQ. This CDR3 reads CASSVDQQYTQYF. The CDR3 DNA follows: TGCGCCAGCAGCGTGGACCAGCAATATACGCAGTATTTT. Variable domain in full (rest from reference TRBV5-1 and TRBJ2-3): KAGVTQTPRYLIKTRGQQVTLSCSPISGHRSVSWYQQTPGQGLQFLFEYFSETQRNKGNFPGRFSGRQFSNSRSEMNVSTLELGDSALYLCASSVDQQYTQYFGPGTRLTVL.

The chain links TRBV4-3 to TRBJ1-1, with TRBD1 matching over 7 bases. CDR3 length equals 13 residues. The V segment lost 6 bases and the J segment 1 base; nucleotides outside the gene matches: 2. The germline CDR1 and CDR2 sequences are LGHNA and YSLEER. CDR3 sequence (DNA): TGCGCCAGCAGACGGGACAGGAACACTGAAGCTTTCTTT. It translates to CASRRDRNTEAFF.

Written as DNA, the CDR3 is TGTGCCAGTAGCTCCCACCGCGGGGGTCCAGATACGCAGTATTTT. This encodes CASSSHRGGPDTQYF. The chain links TRBV19 to TRBJ2-3; 7 nucleotides line up with TRBD2. Germline CDR1 LNHDA, CDR2 SQIVND (reference sequence). The trim removed 6 bases at V and 4 bases at J, leaving 10 bases unmatched. The CDR3 has 15 amino acids.

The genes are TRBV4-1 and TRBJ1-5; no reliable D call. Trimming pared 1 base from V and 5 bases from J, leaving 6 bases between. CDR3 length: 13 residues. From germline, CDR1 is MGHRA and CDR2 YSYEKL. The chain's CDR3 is CASSQGQHQPQHF. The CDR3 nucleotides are TGCGCCAGCAGCCAAGGTCAGCATCAGCCCCAGCATTTT.

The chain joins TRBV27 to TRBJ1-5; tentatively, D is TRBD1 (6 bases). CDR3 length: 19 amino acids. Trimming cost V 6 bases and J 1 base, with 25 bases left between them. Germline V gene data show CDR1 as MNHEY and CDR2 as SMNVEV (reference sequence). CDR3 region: CASSLTSSGRGSSNQPQHF. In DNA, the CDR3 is TGTGCCAGCAGCCTAACGTCATCGGGCAGGGGATCCAGCAATCAGCCCCAGCATTTT.

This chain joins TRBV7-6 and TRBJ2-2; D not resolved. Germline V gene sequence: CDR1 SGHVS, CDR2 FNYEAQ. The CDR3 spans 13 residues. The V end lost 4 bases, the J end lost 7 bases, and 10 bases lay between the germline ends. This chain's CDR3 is CASSWTVDGELFF. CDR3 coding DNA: TGTGCCAGCAGCTGGACGGTCGACGGGGAGCTGTTTTTT. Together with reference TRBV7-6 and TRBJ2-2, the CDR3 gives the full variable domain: GAGVSQSPRYKVTKRGQDVALRCDPISGHVSLYWYRQALGQGPEFLTYFNYEAQQDKSGLPNDRFSAERPEGSISTLTIQRTEQRDSAMYRCASSWTVDGELFFGEGSRLTVL.

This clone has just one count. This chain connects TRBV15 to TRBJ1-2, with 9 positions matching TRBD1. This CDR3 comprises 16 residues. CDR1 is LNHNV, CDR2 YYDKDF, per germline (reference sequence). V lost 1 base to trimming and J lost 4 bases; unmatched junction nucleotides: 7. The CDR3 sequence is CATSRGGGQGVYGYTF. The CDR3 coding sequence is TGTGCCACCAGCAGAGGGGGGGGACAGGGAGTCTATGGCTACACCTTC.

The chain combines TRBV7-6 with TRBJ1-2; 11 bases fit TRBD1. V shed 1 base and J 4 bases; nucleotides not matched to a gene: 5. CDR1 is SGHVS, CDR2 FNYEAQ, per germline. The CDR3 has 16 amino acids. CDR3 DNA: TGTGCCAGCAGCTTAGGGACCGGGACAGGGGGCTATGGCTACACCTTC. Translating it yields CASSLGTGTGGYGYTF. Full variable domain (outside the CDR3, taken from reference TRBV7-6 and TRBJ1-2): GAGVSQSPRYKVTKRGQDVALRCDPISGHVSLYWYRQALGQGPEFLTYFNYEAQQDKSGLPNDRFSAERPEGSISTLTIQRTEQRDSAMYRCASSLGTGTGGYGYTFGSGTRLTVV.

In DNA, the CDR3 is TGTGCCAGCAGCACTAGGACAGGGGGTGGGCTAGCGGGAGTGTCAGATACGCAGTATTTT. The encoded protein is CASSTRTGGGLAGVSDTQYF. J is TRBJ2-3 and V is TRBV28, with D perhaps being TRBD1 or TRBD2 (10 bases each). The V gene's germline CDR1 is MDHEN and CDR2 SYDVKM. V lost 6 bases to trimming and J lost 4 bases, with 32 bases between them. This CDR3 is 20 amino acids long. The complete variable domain, with remaining parts taken from reference TRBV28 and TRBJ2-3, reads DVKVTQSSRYLVKRTGEKVFLECVQDMDHENMFWYRQDPGLGLRLIYFSYDVKMKEKGDIPEGYSVSREKKERFSLILESASTNQTSMYLCASSTRTGGGLAGVSDTQYFGPGTRLTVL.